One sample yielded the 24 T cell receptor beta chains listed below, sequenced in a study of cytomegalovirus exposure and HLA in healthy donors. In the PCR, 60 Vbeta and 13 Jbeta primers were used. Assay: immunoSEQ multiplex PCR; the TCRdb copy retains only in-frame clones and omits some. The sample holds 110,000 or so clones, over 70% seen once. Sequenced: PBMCs. All receptors derive from a woman between 35 and 50 years old in good health and CMV-seropositive.

This chain uses TRBV19 with TRBJ2-7; perhaps TRBD1 as D (6 bases). V was shortened by 9 bases and J by 1 base, with 25 bases between the two germline ends. The germline gives CDR1 LNHDA, CDR2 SQIVND (reference sequence). There are 17 residues in the CDR3. The CDR3 is CASQGPLGGVESYEQYF. The CDR3 DNA is TGTGCCAGCCAGGGGCCCCTTGGTGGTGTAGAGTCCTACGAGCAGTACTTC.

The chain joins TRBV5-1 to TRBJ2-5, with a tentative D call TRBD1 (6 bases). The length of the CDR3 is 15 residues. Germline V gene data show CDR1 as SGHRS and CDR2 as YFSETQ. V lost 0 bases to trimming and J lost 5 bases, with 14 bases between them. The CDR3 DNA reads as TGCGCCAGCAGCTTGGACAGGGCTACCGGGGAGACCCAGTACTTC. It specifies CASSLDRATGETQYF.

This rearrangement joins TRBV19 to TRBJ2-1; the D gene is possibly TRBD1 (5 bases). V lost 2 bases to trimming and J lost 0 bases, with 11 bases between them. CDR1 is LNHDA and CDR2 is SQIVND in the germline V gene (reference sequence). The CDR3 runs 16 residues. CDR3 sequence: CASSIRGASSYNEQFF. CDR3 in DNA: TGTGCCAGTAGTATAAGGGGCGCAAGCTCCTACAATGAGCAGTTCTTC.

This rearrangement joins TRBV6-4 to TRBJ1-2; D is unclear. Trimming took 3 bases from V and 11 from J, leaving 10 bases between them. Germline V gives CDR1 MRHNA, CDR2 SNTAGT. This CDR3 has 11 residues. CDR3 bases: TGTGCCAGCAGTGATAGCGGGGAATACACCTTC. Residues: CASSDSGEYTF.

The V and J genes are TRBV29-1 and TRBJ1-2, with D perhaps matching TRBD1 (5 bases). In germline, CDR1 is SQVTM, CDR2 ANQGSEA. This CDR3 comprises 14 residues. Deletions cut 4 bases from V and 7 bases from J, with 19 bases between. The CDR3 DNA reads TGCAGCGTTGCCTCGGACACGACGCGGGGTGGCTACACCTTC. This sequence encodes CSVASDTTRGGYTF.

The V call is TRBV4-1, the J call TRBJ2-3, with D possibly matching TRBD1 (6 bases). This CDR3 has 18 amino acids. Trimming removed 3 bases at V and 5 bases at J, with 24 bases between. CDR1 MGHRA and CDR2 YSYEKL come from the germline V gene. This CDR3 is CASSQGARTVLRGDTQYF. CDR3 coding DNA: TGCGCCAGCAGCCAGGGTGCTAGGACAGTCCTCAGGGGAGATACGCAGTATTTT.

V is TRBV18 and J is TRBJ2-2, with TRBD1 as a possible D gene (6 bases). V lost 6 bases and J 6 bases, leaving 14 bases between the germline ends. Germline V gene data show CDR1 as KGHSH and CDR2 as LQKENI. The CDR3 runs 14 residues. CDR3 coding DNA: TGTGCCAGCTCGCTAACAGGGTCGCCCGGGGAGCTGTTTTTT. Protein sequence: CASSLTGSPGELFF.

Turning to this clone: The sample contains more than one DNA sequence encoding this CDR3. The chain has TRBV7-3 and TRBJ1-1; a weak D match, TRBD1 (6 bases). Trimming removed 5 bases from V and 2 bases from J, with 9 bases in between. This CDR3 is 13 amino acids long. Germline lookup yields CDR1 SGHTA and CDR2 FQGTGA. Written as DNA, the CDR3 is TGTGCCAGCAGCCTACAGGGTAACACTGAAGCTTTCTTT. Residues: CASSLQGNTEAFF.

This chain uses TRBV7-8 with TRBJ1-3; TRBD1 is a possible D gene (6 bases). The germline V gene has CDR1 SGHVS and CDR2 FQNEAQ. This CDR3 is built from 15 residues. V lost 0 bases and J 4 bases, leaving 10 bases between the germline ends. The CDR3 is CASSLAGGGGNTIYF. For the CDR3, the DNA is TGTGCCAGCAGCTTAGCGGGAGGGGGAGGAAACACCATATATTTT.

The rearrangement links TRBV7-8 to TRBJ2-3; 7 bases line up with TRBD2. Germline CDR1 reads SGHVS; CDR2 reads FQNEAQ. The junction had 6 bases not matched to a gene; V was cut back by 1 base and J by 2 bases. The CDR3 is 16 residues long. CDR3 protein: CASSLVASGNTDTQYF. The CDR3 DNA reads as TGTGCCAGCAGCTTAGTGGCCAGCGGGAACACAGATACGCAGTATTTT.

CDR3 in amino acids: CASSPGQDSGANVLTF. CDR3 in DNA: TGTGCCAGCAGCCCGGGACAGGACTCTGGGGCCAACGTCCTGACTTTC. The rearrangement joins TRBV4-2 to TRBJ2-6; TRBD1 aligns across 8 bases. This CDR3 comprises 16 residues. V was pared by 4 bases and J by 0 bases, with 2 bases of the junction left unmatched. Germline V gene sequence: CDR1 LGHNA, CDR2 YNFKEQ.

V gene TRBV12-5 combines with J gene TRBJ2-7; D is possibly TRBD1 (5 bases). CDR3 length: 14 residues. V lost 1 base to trimming and J lost 5 bases, with 12 bases between them. Looked up from germline, CDR1 is LGHNT and CDR2 is FRNRAP. The CDR3 loop is CASGLAPTGHEQYF. CDR3 nucleotides: TGTGCTAGTGGTTTGGCCCCTACAGGTCACGAGCAGTACTTC. Full variable domain (remainder filled in from reference TRBV12-5 and TRBJ2-7): DARVTQTPRHKVTEMGQEVTMRCQPILGHNTVFWYRQTMMQGLELLAYFRNRAPLDDSGMPKDRFSAEMPDATLATLKIQPSEPRDSAVYFCASGLAPTGHEQYFGPGTRLTVT.

This rearrangement joins TRBV18 to TRBJ1-5, with 7 bases lining up with TRBD1. Germline V gene data show CDR1 as KGHSH and CDR2 as LQKENI. The CDR3 runs to 17 residues. The V gene end was trimmed by 1 base and the J gene end by 2 bases; junction bases not matched to a gene: 8. The CDR3 nucleotides read TGTGCCAGCTCACCACGGGCGGGGACAGAGGGCAATCAGCCCCAGCATTTT. Its protein is CASSPRAGTEGNQPQHF. The whole variable domain, filled in from reference TRBV18 and TRBJ1-5, reads NAGVMQNPRHLVRRRGQEARLRCSPMKGHSHVYWYRQLPEEGLKFMVYLQKENIIDESGMPKERFSAEFPKEGPSILRIQQVVRGDSAAYFCASSPRAGTEGNQPQHFGDGTRLSIL.

This sequence joins TRBV7-2 and TRBJ1-1, with a possible D match to TRBD1 (5 bases). CDR1 is SGHTA and CDR2 is FQGNSA in the germline V gene. Trimming shortened V by 2 bases and J by 6 bases, and 16 bases separated the two germline ends. This CDR3 has 15 amino acids. CDR3 nucleotides: TGTGCCAGCAGCTTAACCCCCCAGGGAGGTCCTGAAGCTTTCTTT. Translation: CASSLTPQGGPEAFF.

The V call is TRBV19, the J call TRBJ2-2, with D possibly matching TRBD2 (6 bases). The ends were cut back, 3 bases at V and 6 bases at J, with 8 bases in the middle. The CDR3 has 13 residues. CDR1 LNHDA and CDR2 SQIVND come from the germline V gene (reference sequence). CDR3 protein: CASSIPGAGELFF. CDR3 DNA sequence: TGTGCCAGTAGTATTCCGGGGGCCGGGGAGCTGTTTTTT.

The chain has TRBV5-5 and TRBJ2-4; D gene uncertain. CDR1 is SGHKS, CDR2 YYEKEE, per germline (reference sequence). Trimming stripped 0 bases from V and 5 bases from J, with 6 bases between. This CDR3 has 13 residues. The CDR3 loop is CASSLVGENIQYF. CDR3 bases: TGTGCCAGCAGCTTGGTAGGAGAAAACATTCAGTACTTC.

V gene TRBV7-9 combines with J gene TRBJ1-6; TRBD1 matches at 10 bases. The CDR3 spans 14 residues. V was clipped by 5 bases and J by 9 bases; unmatched bases: 4. Germline V gene sequence: CDR1 SEHNR, CDR2 FQNEAQ (reference sequence). The chain's CDR3 is CASSPGTGVSPLHF. CDR3 nucleotide sequence: TGTGCCAGCAGCCCCGGGACAGGGGTTTCACCCCTCCACTTT. Full variable domain (missing parts from reference TRBV7-9 and TRBJ1-6): DTGVSQNPRHKITKRGQNVTFRCDPISEHNRLYWYRQTLGQGPEFLTYFQNEAQLEKSRLLSDRFSAERPKGSFSTLEIQRTEQGDSAMYLCASSPGTGVSPLHFGNGTRLTVT.

The chain combines TRBV5-1 with TRBJ1-2; TRBD1 matches at 7 bases. Per the germline V gene, CDR1 is SGHRS and CDR2 is YFSETQ. The CDR3 extends over 20 amino acids. The V segment lost 0 bases and the J segment 1 base; nucleotides outside the gene matches: 18. CDR3 loop: CASSLARTGPLQTLNYGYTF. The CDR3 region has the DNA TGCGCCAGCAGCTTGGCCCGGACAGGACCCCTCCAAACACTTAACTATGGCTACACCTTC.

The chain couples TRBV4-3 to TRBJ1-5, with D tentatively TRBD1 (6 bases). V lost 2 bases and J 2 bases, leaving 13 bases between the germline ends. The germline V gene encodes CDR1 LGHNA and CDR2 YSLEER. There are 16 residues in the CDR3. CDR3 bases: TGCGCCAGCAGCCAACAGCAGGGGAAAGGCAATCAGCCCCAGCATTTT. Amino acid sequence: CASSQQQGKGNQPQHF.

The chain has TRBV2 and TRBJ1-1; no clear D gene. Germline V gives CDR1 SNHLY, CDR2 FYNNEI. Trimming removed 7 bases at V and 0 bases at J, with 9 bases between. The CDR3 loop spans 13 amino acids. Here the CDR3 reads CASKDGMNTEAFF. CDR3 in DNA: TGTGCCAGCAAGGACGGGATGAACACTGAAGCTTTCTTT.

This chain joins TRBV18 and TRBJ2-7, with TRBD2 matching 8 bases. V was pared by 3 bases and J by 7 bases, with 14 bases of the junction left unmatched. The CDR3 has 16 residues. Germline V gene sequence: CDR1 KGHSH, CDR2 LQKENI. The CDR3 loop reads CASSPFPSGPGGEQYF. The CDR3 DNA reads TGTGCCAGCTCACCCTTCCCTAGCGGGCCTGGGGGGGAGCAGTACTTC.

This rearrangement joins TRBV23-1 to TRBJ2-2; TRBD2 agrees at 11 bases. TRBV23-1 is an open reading frame whose function is uncertain. The junction had 12 bases not matched to a gene; V was cut back by 3 bases and J by 6 bases. The CDR3 length is 18 residues. The CDR3 loop is CASSQGVTSGSSSGELFF. CDR3 DNA sequence: TGCGCCAGCAGTCAGGGGGTCACTAGCGGGAGTTCGTCCGGGGAGCTGTTTTTT.

This chain links TRBV12-5 with TRBJ1-1, with D possibly matching TRBD1 (6 bases). Germline V gives CDR1 LGHNT, CDR2 FRNRAP. This CDR3 is built from 14 residues. The ends were cut back, 7 bases at V and 4 bases at J, with 16 bases in the middle. CDR3 coding DNA: TGTGCTAGTGCCCCCGGTGTAGGGGGCACTGAAGCTTTCTTT. It specifies CASAPGVGGTEAFF.

This chain connects TRBV5-1 to TRBJ1-2; tentative D call: TRBD1 (5 bases). The CDR3 contains 16 residues. CDR1 is SGHRS and CDR2 is YFSETQ in the germline V gene. Trimming stripped 0 bases from V and 5 bases from J, with 17 bases between. The CDR3 reads CASSLGSTGWVYGYTF. In nucleotides, the CDR3 is TGCGCCAGCAGCTTGGGGTCCACAGGTTGGGTTTATGGCTACACCTTC.